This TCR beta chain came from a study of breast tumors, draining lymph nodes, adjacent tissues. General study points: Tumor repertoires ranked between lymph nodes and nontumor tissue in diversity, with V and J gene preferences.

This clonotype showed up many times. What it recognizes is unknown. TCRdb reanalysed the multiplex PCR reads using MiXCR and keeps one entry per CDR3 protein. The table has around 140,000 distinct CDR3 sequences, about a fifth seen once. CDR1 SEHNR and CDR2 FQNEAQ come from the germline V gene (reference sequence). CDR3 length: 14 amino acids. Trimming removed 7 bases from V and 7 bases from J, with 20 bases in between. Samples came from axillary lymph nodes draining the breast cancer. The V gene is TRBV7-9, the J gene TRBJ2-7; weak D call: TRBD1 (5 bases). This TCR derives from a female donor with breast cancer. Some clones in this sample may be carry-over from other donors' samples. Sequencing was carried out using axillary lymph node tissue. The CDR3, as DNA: TGTGCCAGCACCCGAGTAGGGGCCCAAGGGGAGCAGTACTTC. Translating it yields CASTRVGAQGEQYF.